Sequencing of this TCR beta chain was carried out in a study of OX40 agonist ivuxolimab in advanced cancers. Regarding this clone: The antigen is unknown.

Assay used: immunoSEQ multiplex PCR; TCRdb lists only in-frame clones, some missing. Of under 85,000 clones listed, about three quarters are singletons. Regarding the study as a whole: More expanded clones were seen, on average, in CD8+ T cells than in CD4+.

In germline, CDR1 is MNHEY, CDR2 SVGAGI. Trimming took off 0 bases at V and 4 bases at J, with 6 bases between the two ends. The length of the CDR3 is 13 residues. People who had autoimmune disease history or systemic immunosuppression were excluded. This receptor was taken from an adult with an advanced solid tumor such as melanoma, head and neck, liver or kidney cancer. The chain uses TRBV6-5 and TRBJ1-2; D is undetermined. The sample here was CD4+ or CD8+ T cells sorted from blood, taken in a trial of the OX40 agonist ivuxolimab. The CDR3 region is CASSYSATYGYTF. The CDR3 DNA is TGTGCCAGCAGTTACTCTGCGACCTATGGCTACACCTTC.